This T cell receptor (beta chain) was recovered during a study of vaccination and CD4 T cells after COVID-19. Study overall: Post-vaccination specimens were collected at a median of roughly 69 days following dose two (range 14 to 241).

Remarks on this clonotype: The target antigen is unknown.

The study's findings and limits: The study examined relatively few convalescent patients and included no early post-infection timepoints.

This CDR3 has 11 residues. Trimming pared 1 base from V and 8 bases from J, leaving 6 bases between. CDR1 and CDR2 (germline): DFQATT, SNEGSKA (reference sequence). Treatment described: approximately 11-day PBMC culture with coronavirus spike peptide pools or control peptides (ViraFEST assay). ViraFEST relied on peptide pools to expand antigen-specific T cells; the TCRs were sequenced afterward. With the Oncomine TCR Beta short-read assay, DNA from cultured CD4+ T cells was sequenced. TCRdb re-called the PCR reads through MiXCR, storing one row per CDR3 protein. The sample has about 21,000 distinct CDR3 sequences, roughly 50% seen once; the top ten hold approximately 9.4%.

The chain carries TRBV20-1 and TRBJ2-1, with D hard to call. The receptor was isolated from a human donor who had recovered from COVID-19. Sequenced material: CD4+ T cells from blood, cultured in vitro. This CDR3 reads CSARALDEQFF. The CDR3 DNA is TGCAGTGCTAGAGCGCTTGATGAGCAGTTCTTC.